In its sample, the clone carrying this T cell receptor (beta chain) was seen once. Its antigen remains unidentified. Input was about 616 ng to 6,500 ng of genomic DNA from tumor or blood. This sample was taken from a study of T cells in tumors after PD-1 blockade. For the study at large: A subset received ongoing vismodegib 150 mg daily alongside anti-PD-1 therapy. Overall study results and limits: Blood contained approximately 40% of the tumor's TCR clonotypes.

Produced via immunoSEQ multiplex PCR; TCRdb's table is partial and in-frame only. The table includes about 10,000 clones, 55% to 75% detected once. The CDR3 contains 14 residues. The J segment lost 7 bases and the V segment lost 3 bases, leaving 3 bases of the junction unmatched. The V gene's germline CDR1 is SGHTA and CDR2 FQGNSA. The sequence was obtained from a human donor with basal cell carcinoma. Sample: tumor tissue, taken after anti-PD-1 treatment. The chain couples TRBV7-2 to TRBJ1-6; 7 bases are a match to TRBD1. The CDR3 nucleotides read TGTGCCAGCAGCTTGCGACAGGGCAATTCACCCCTCCACTTT. Its translation is CASSLRQGNSPLHF.